The present T cell receptor (beta chain) was sequenced within a study of shared clonotypes between healthy human individuals (dated by TCRdb to the early 2020s). Broadly, across the study: The cohort included three men and a couple of women between 18 and 49 years of age. For each donor, CD4 naive and CD4 memory were each given three plates, CD8 naive was given two plates, and CD8 memory was given one plate. To estimate repertoire size and how much clonotypes are shared between individuals, the study performed deep sequencing of blood TCR repertoires from roughly five healthy adults. To increase sequencing depth and limit assay-specific biases, TCR repertoire library preparation and sequencing were carried out by different laboratories using diverse techniques. Each donor's leukapheresis produced roughly between about 0.8 and 10 billion PBMCs.

Using the deep immunoSEQ assay, TCR CDR3 regions were amplified from genomic DNA by multiplex PCR. Extracted genomic DNA from each cell subset was distributed evenly across all wells of several immunoSEQ 96-well plates, and each plate was treated as a replicate. Each replicate PCR for sorted subsets received about 220 ng genomic DNA, equal to around 32,000 T cell genomes. Purified libraries were measured with a Qubit 3.0 fluorometer, size-checked on a Bioanalyzer 2100, and measured again with the KAPA Library Quantification kit. Each immunoSEQ 96-well plate was sequenced on its own single-read 150-cycle Illumina NextSeq 550 flow cell. The published analysis was carried out like this. The immunoSEQ output contained only junctional sequences without quality scores, so filtering could not match that applied to full-length reads. Sequences were annotated with PyIR, a Python wrapper for IgBLAST v1.9, and V/J genes and CDR3 were assigned using IMGT germline references. Reads were filtered out if the reads had weak V/J assignments (E-value above 1e-6), no CDR3, stop codons, out-of-frame junctions, or ambiguous translated residues. V3J clonotypes were defined as sequences sharing an identical inferred V gene, J gene, and CDR3 amino acid sequence. Percentage overlap between repertoires was calculated by dividing the number of shared unique clonotypes by the size of the smaller repertoire. Repertoire richness was assessed with RTK rarefaction, the Chao1 estimator, and Recon v2.1 estimates of unobserved clonotypes. Generation probabilities were computed with OLGA for all TCRbeta clonotypes obtained by the gDNA method from several donors. The table comes from immuneACCESS by way of TCRdb, which keeps in-frame sequences with V and J called. Part of the clones is missing from these tables; in studies checked, under half for an unresolved V gene and the rest for unknown reasons. The V and J calls and the clone size are those of that table, but D and trimming were determined from the DNA. For this sample there are over a million clones; approximately 72% appear just once. The ten largest account for approximately 1.5% of the sample.

The study at large found these results: Compared with non-shared clonotypes, the clonotypes found in all four sorted-subset donors had higher generation probabilities. When a few donors were compared, the shared fraction of clonotypes was around 5% for naive CD4, approximately 3.5% for naive CD8, more than 2% for memory CD4, and 0.3% to 0.5% for memory CD8. Sampling was restricted to blood, and TCR repertoires in tissue are likely to differ from TCR repertoires in blood. Pairwise subsampling indicated that sequencing depth was expected to affect the degree of clonotype sharing among donors. Rarefaction of sorted-subset datasets indicated incomplete sequencing despite the large sequencing depth. The genetic and exposure-history diversity represented was limited by the small number of donors. Estimated clonotype richness was generally larger for naive than for memory subsets.

The donors were healthy, HIV-negative adults with no recently reported acute infections or vaccinations. All donors were Caucasian adults living in Nashville, Tennessee, USA. CD4+ T cells were enriched through magnetic negative selection, after which naive cells were positively selected on CD45RA and the remaining negative fraction served as the memory subset. Blood was collected by leukapheresis, and PBMCs were isolated by Ficoll-Histopaque density gradient centrifugation and then cryopreserved in liquid nitrogen vapor phase. Purity and quantity of every magnetically sorted T cell population were checked by analytical flow cytometry. Genomic DNA was isolated from every sorted fraction and measured by UV absorbance on a Nanodrop 2000c. Points on this clone: The specificity of this receptor is unknown. Qualities for individual bases were not recorded, and no much larger clone is one base off.

The specimen sequenced was memory CD4+ T cells sorted from blood. The sample's cell subset or site, from its label and the paper: CD45RA-negative fraction. This sequence originates from a man aged 18 to 35 in good health.

The CDR3: CASGYRVSGANVLTF. The DNA sequence is TGTGCCAGCGGGTACAGGGTCTCTGGGGCCAACGTCCTGACTTTC. The chain uses TRBV5-6 and TRBJ2-6; possibly the D gene is TRBD1, per 6 matching bases. Deletion took 7 bases off V and 0 bases off J, with a span of 11 bases between the germline ends. Based on the germline V gene, the CDR1 and CDR2 sequences are SGHDT and YYEEEE. From its cysteine to its phenylalanine, the CDR3 spans 15 amino acids. Only the CDR3 portion is preserved as DNA: 45 bases, with reading frame beginning at the first base.